This T cell receptor beta chain was documented in a study of T cells in Graves' hyperthyroidism and ophthalmopathy. Regions amplified from RNA transcripts were the TCR beta CDR3 regions. The primer set for the first-round RT-PCR of the TCR CDR3 was HTBI. TCRdb re-called the multiplex PCR reads through MiXCR, storing one row per CDR3 protein. This sample has roughly 700,000 distinct CDR3 sequences, with about 35% found just once. For Graves' hyperthyroidism to be stable, ophthalmopathy could not progress within 18 months. Orbital computed tomography and thyroid ultrasound, together with serum TRAb and thyroxine and clinical symptoms, were used for diagnoses. It was 8.5 to 10 ml of fresh peripheral blood that supplied the PBMCs. This clonotype has a count of ten or more. The CDR3 totals 15 residues. The germline CDR1 and CDR2 sequences are LNHDA and SQIVND (reference sequence). Trimming took 7 bases from V and 4 from J, leaving 19 bases between them.

This sequence originates from a woman aged 40-49 years with Graves' hyperthyroidism. Material: blood. V gene TRBV19 combines with J gene TRBJ1-1, with D perhaps matching TRBD1 (5 bases). CDR3 region: CASNLRTGGRTEAFF. The CDR3 nucleotides read TGTGCCAGTAATCTAAGGACGGGGGGTCGCACTGAAGCTTTCTTT.